This T cell receptor beta chain was captured by sequencing in a study of yellow fever vaccine responses in identical twins. This clonotype showed up just once. TCRdb itself ran the RT-PCR reads through MiXCR, one entry per CDR3 protein. Found here are about 14,000 distinct CDR3 sequences, roughly 84% of them singletons; the top ten hold about 0.65%. There are 14 residues in the CDR3. From germline, CDR1 is SNHLY and CDR2 FYNNEI. The germline V and J ends were trimmed by 6 bases and 3 bases, with 14 bases remaining between them. The source material was T cells from blood (PBMCs), unsorted or a sorted subset (not recorded which), sampled before or after yellow fever vaccination (not recorded which). This chain uses TRBV2 with TRBJ1-2, with D hard to call. The TCR sequence derives from a woman aged 18-29 years who received the yellow fever vaccine. The CDR3 loop reads CASRMGRPDYGYTF. CDR3 bases: TGTGCCAGCAGGATGGGCCGCCCCGACTATGGCTACACCTTC.